This TCR beta chain was captured in a study of cytomegalovirus exposure and HLA in healthy donors. General study points: Later, TCR association rates were found to vary by HLA locus, highest for DRB1 and lowest for HLA-C.

About this clone: Its target is unknown.

The primer mix had 60 Vbeta and 13 Jbeta primers. Some clones are missing from TCRdb's copy, which holds only in-frame ones; the method was immunoSEQ multiplex PCR. This table holds over 90,000 clones, 79% found once. The sample was PBMCs. The sequence was collected from a man aged 45-65 years in good health and CMV-seropositive.

CDR3 residues: CASSSPSSYNEQFF. CDR3 coding DNA: TGTGCCAGCAGTTCTCCGAGCTCCTACAATGAGCAGTTCTTC. V gene TRBV28 combines with J gene TRBJ2-1; D uncertain. The CDR3 totals 14 residues. The V end was cut by 4 bases, the J end by 0 bases, with 7 bases between. Germline CDR1 MDHEN, CDR2 SYDVKM.